These 21 T cell receptor beta chains were sequenced from one sample in a study of a mutant IDH1 vaccine in newly diagnosed glioma. The time point: week 23, last vaccination. Doses consisted of 300 ug of mutant IDH1 20-mer peptide each, paired with topical imiquimod. The antigens these receptors bind are not known. This table comes from immunoSEQ multiplex PCR, and its TCRdb copy is limited to in-frame clones, with some not included. The sample consists of approximately 60,000 clones, about nine tenths of them appearing once. The material sequenced was PBMCs, taken from a glioma patient whose treatment included an IDH1 peptide vaccine. The receptors were sampled from a man between 40 and 49 years old with glioma.

The V and J genes are TRBV6-6 and TRBJ2-7, with D tentatively TRBD1 (5 bases). V was shortened by 2 bases and J by 2 bases, with 7 bases between the two germline ends. The CDR3 has 13 residues. Germline CDR1 is MNHNY and CDR2 is SVGAGI (reference sequence). The CDR3 reads CASSYDSTYEQYF. CDR3 DNA sequence: TGTGCCAGCAGTTACGACAGTACCTACGAGCAGTACTTC.

This sequence joins TRBV5-1 and TRBJ2-4, with D unresolved. Trimming left V 0 bases short and J 9 bases short, with 4 bases between. The CDR3 has 11 residues. CDR1 SGHRS and CDR2 YFSETQ come from the germline V gene. The CDR3 is CASSLGGIQYF. CDR3 coding DNA: TGCGCCAGCAGCTTGGGGGGCATTCAGTACTTC.

This chain links TRBV6-1 with TRBJ1-4, with a tentative D call TRBD1 (5 bases). CDR1 is MNHNS and CDR2 is SASEGT in the germline V gene. Trimming removed 6 bases from V and 5 bases from J, with 13 bases in between. This CDR3 has 14 amino acids. In DNA, the CDR3 is TGTGCCAGCAGCCGAGAGGGGAAGAATGAAAAACTGTTTTTT. It specifies CASSREGKNEKLFF.

The V and J genes are TRBV13 and TRBJ2-3; 9 bases are a match to TRBD2. This CDR3 spans 14 amino acids. V was clipped by 6 bases and J by 8 bases; unmatched bases: 9. The germline gives CDR1 PRHDT, CDR2 FYEKMQ (reference sequence). The CDR3 DNA is TGTGCCAGCAGTTTTAGCGGGAGTTCCGTTACGCAGTATTTT. Amino acids: CASSFSGSSVTQYF. The full variable domain, rest sourced from reference TRBV13 and TRBJ2-3, is AAGVIQSPRHLIKEKRETATLKCYPIPRHDTVYWYQQGPGQDPQFLISFYEKMQSDKGSIPDRFSAQQFSDYHSELNMSSLELGDSALYFCASSFSGSSVTQYFGPGTRLTVL.

CDR3 region: CASSPGAANYGYTF. CDR3 nucleotide sequence: TGTGCCAGCAGCCCCGGGGCAGCCAACTATGGCTACACCTTC. This sequence joins TRBV7-2 and TRBJ1-2, with D possibly being TRBD1 (5 bases). Trimming stripped 5 bases from V and 2 bases from J, with 12 bases between. The germline CDR1 and CDR2 sequences are SGHTA and FQGNSA. The CDR3 has 14 amino acids.

The chain carries TRBV14 and TRBJ2-1; 8 bases are a match to TRBD2. J was trimmed by 12 bases and V by 5 bases; bases with no gene match: 12. The CDR3 has 14 residues. Germline CDR1 SGHDN, CDR2 FVKESK. As DNA, the CDR3 is TGTGCCAGCAGCAGCCCCACCCTCGGGGGGGGGCAGTTCTTC. It is translated as CASSSPTLGGGQFF.

This sequence joins TRBV6-1 and TRBJ2-3; possibly TRBD1 for D (5 bases). Deletions cut 2 bases from V and 3 bases from J, with 6 bases between. The CDR3 loop spans 13 amino acids. The germline gives CDR1 MNHNS, CDR2 SASEGT. The CDR3 region is CASSEQGTDTQYF. The CDR3 nucleotides are TGTGCCAGCAGTGAACAGGGTACAGATACGCAGTATTTT.

The genes are TRBV27 and TRBJ1-4; D not resolved. Per germline, CDR1 MNHEY and CDR2 SMNVEV (reference sequence). Trimming took 3 bases from V and 7 from J, leaving 12 bases between them. This CDR3 contains 14 residues. CDR3 loop: CASSFSLGGEKLFF. CDR3 DNA: TGTGCCAGCAGTTTCAGCCTAGGCGGTGAAAAACTGTTTTTT. The full variable domain, its missing parts supplied by reference TRBV27 and TRBJ1-4, is EAQVTQNPRYLITVTGKKLTVTCSQNMNHEYMSWYRQDPGLGLRQIYYSMNVEVTDKGDVPEGYKVSRKEKRNFPLILESPSPNQTSLYFCASSFSLGGEKLFFGSGTQLSVL.

V gene TRBV7-9 combines with J gene TRBJ2-3; D ambiguous. Germline-derived CDR1 and CDR2 are SEHNR and FQNEAQ (reference sequence). Trimming pared 2 bases from V and 2 bases from J, leaving 14 bases between. This CDR3 region has 16 residues. This CDR3 is CASSLLLSPHTDTQYF. The CDR3 region has the DNA TGTGCCAGCAGCTTACTCCTCTCACCCCACACAGATACGCAGTATTTT.

This rearrangement joins TRBV6-1 to TRBJ2-5; D is perhaps TRBD1 (6 bases). Trimming cost V 4 bases and J 4 bases, with 13 bases left between them. CDR1 and CDR2 (germline): MNHNS, SASEGT. CDR3 length: 14 residues. Written as DNA, the CDR3 is TGTGCCAGCAGTGTACAGGGTATGGGAGAGACCCAGTACTTC. This gives the protein CASSVQGMGETQYF.

The gene calls are TRBV27 and TRBJ1-4; TRBD1 is a possible D gene (6 bases). The CDR3 loop spans 14 amino acids. In germline, CDR1 is MNHEY, CDR2 SMNVEV (reference sequence). The V end lost 3 bases, the J end lost 7 bases, and 12 bases lay between the germline ends. The CDR3 bases are TGTGCCAGCAGTTTGGGCAGGGGTTTTGAAAAACTGTTTTTT. Protein sequence: CASSLGRGFEKLFF.

This clone turned up a few times. The chain carries TRBV29-1 and TRBJ2-1; weak D call: TRBD1 (7 bases). The germline V gene has CDR1 SQVTM and CDR2 ANQGSEA. The CDR3 contains 15 residues. Trimming pared 4 bases from V and 15 bases from J, leaving 28 bases between. CDR3 amino acids: CSVGEVRTGGPGWFF. CDR3 bases: TGCAGCGTTGGGGAGGTTCGGACAGGAGGTCCGGGGTGGTTCTTC.

The CDR3 reads CASIGNTIYF. The CDR3 bases are TGTGCCAGTATTGGAAACACCATATATTTT. The V and J genes are TRBV19 and TRBJ1-3; the D is unclear. Trimming stripped 7 bases from V and 3 bases from J, with 1 base between. CDR3 length: 10 residues. Germline V gene sequence: CDR1 LNHDA, CDR2 SQIVND (reference sequence).

The V call is TRBV9, the J call TRBJ1-3; TRBD1 agrees at 9 bases. CDR3 size: 17 residues. Germline assignment: CDR1 SGDLS and CDR2 YYNGEE. The ends lost 3 bases at V and 4 bases at J; junction bases unmatched: 11. The CDR3 sequence: CASSAEVPQGAGNTIYF. The CDR3 nucleotides are TGTGCCAGCAGCGCAGAGGTACCACAGGGGGCGGGAAACACCATATATTTT.

The chain links TRBV4-2 to TRBJ2-7; no reliable D call. The germline V gene encodes CDR1 LGHNA and CDR2 YNFKEQ. V lost 6 bases to trimming and J lost 7 bases, with 13 bases between them. The CDR3 is 12 residues long. CDR3 loop: CASSVPFREQYF. The DNA of the CDR3 is TGTGCCAGCAGTGTCCCTTTTAGGGAGCAGTACTTC.

This clone was seen once. The chain recombines TRBV18 with TRBJ1-1; D not certain. This CDR3 spans 13 amino acids. Germline CDR1 is KGHSH and CDR2 is LQKENI. V lost 3 bases, J lost 3 bases, and 8 bases lay in between. This chain's CDR3 is CASSPNRDTEAFF. The CDR3 region has the DNA TGTGCCAGCTCACCTAATAGGGACACTGAAGCTTTCTTT.

This clone was observed a handful of times. The chain uses TRBV5-6 and TRBJ1-1, with D hard to call. The CDR3 runs to 13 residues. V lost 0 bases and J lost 0, with 3 bases in between. CDR1 and CDR2 (germline): SGHDT, YYEEEE. The CDR3 sequence is CASSLEMNTEAFF. CDR3 DNA: TGTGCCAGCAGCTTGGAGATGAACACTGAAGCTTTCTTT.

This sequence joins TRBV5-1 and TRBJ2-7; 8 bases are a match to TRBD1. The V gene end was trimmed by 1 base and the J gene end by 3 bases; junction bases not matched to a gene: 3. CDR3 length: 14 amino acids. Germline V CDR1 and CDR2: SGHRS, YFSETQ. The CDR3 is CASSLLTGVYEQYF. As DNA, the CDR3 is TGCGCCAGCAGCTTGCTGACAGGGGTCTACGAGCAGTACTTC.

The CDR3 DNA sequence: TGTGCCATCACCGAGGGACCGGGACAGGGTCGATTATCTGAAGCTTTCTTT. It codes for CAITEGPGQGRLSEAFF. The rearrangement joins TRBV10-3 to TRBJ1-1, with 9 bases identical to TRBD1. V lost 7 bases to trimming and J lost 6 bases; unmatched junction nucleotides: 18. In germline, CDR1 is ENHRY, CDR2 SYGVKD. This CDR3 is built from 17 residues.

The rearrangement links TRBV5-1 to TRBJ2-2; 7 positions match TRBD2. This CDR3 contains 15 residues. The junction had 5 bases not matched to a gene; V was cut back by 1 base and J by 5 bases. The germline gives CDR1 SGHRS, CDR2 YFSETQ. DNA of the CDR3: TGCGCCAGCAGCTTGACGGCGGGAGATACCGGGGAGCTGTTTTTT. This translates into CASSLTAGDTGELFF.

The rearrangement uses TRBV4-3 and TRBJ2-4; D might be TRBD2 (7 bases). CDR1 and CDR2 from the germline V gene are LGHNA and YSLEER. Trimming removed 1 base at V and 1 base at J, with 14 bases between. The CDR3 extends over 17 amino acids. The CDR3 DNA sequence: TGCGCCAGCAGCCAAGGATGGGAGGGGGGGGCCAAAAACATTCAGTACTTC. It yields the protein CASSQGWEGGAKNIQYF.